What follows are 2 T cell receptor beta chains derived from one specimen sequenced in a study of CD8+ T cells in alopecia areata. RNA extraction and reverse transcription yielded cDNA as sequencing template. Repertoires were generated with immunoSEQ multiplex PCR, while TCRdb's copy carries only in-frame clones and drops some. The data show approximately 91,000 clones, about 40% seen once. The sequenced sample was CD4+ T cells sorted from blood. The source is a human donor with alopecia areata.

The rearrangement joins TRBV7-9 to TRBJ2-5; weak D call: TRBD2 (5 bases). This CDR3 spans 12 amino acids. Germline V lookup: CDR1 SEHNR, CDR2 FQNEAQ (reference sequence). The ends were cut back, 5 bases at V and 14 bases at J, with 18 bases in the middle. DNA for the CDR3: TGTGCCAGCAGCCCCAATGCGGGCCCCTACTACTTC. Residues: CASSPNAGPYYF.

The chain is built from TRBV30 and TRBJ2-2, with D possibly matching TRBD2 (5 bases). CDR1 is GTSNPN and CDR2 is SVGIG in the germline V gene (reference sequence). With 0 bases removed from V and 6 bases from J, the gap between germline ends came to 8 bases. This CDR3 comprises 13 residues. CDR3: CAWSVRGAGELFF. DNA of the CDR3: TGTGCCTGGAGTGTACGGGGAGCCGGGGAGCTGTTTTTT.